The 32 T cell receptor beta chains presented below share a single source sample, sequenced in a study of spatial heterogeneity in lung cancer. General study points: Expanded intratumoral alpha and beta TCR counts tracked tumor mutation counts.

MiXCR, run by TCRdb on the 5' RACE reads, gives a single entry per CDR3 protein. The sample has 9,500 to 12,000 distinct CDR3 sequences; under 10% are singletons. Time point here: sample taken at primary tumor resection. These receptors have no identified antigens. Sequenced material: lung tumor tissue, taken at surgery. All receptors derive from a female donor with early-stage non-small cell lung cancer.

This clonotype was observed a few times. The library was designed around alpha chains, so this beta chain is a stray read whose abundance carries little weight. CDR3 residues: CAWGTHVPNTEAFF. As DNA, the CDR3 is TGTGCCTGGGGGACACACGTACCGAACACTGAAGCTTTCTTT. This chain connects TRBV30 to TRBJ1-1, with a tentative D call TRBD1 (6 bases). V lost 5 bases and J 1 base, leaving 14 bases between the germline ends. From germline, CDR1 is GTSNPN and CDR2 SVGIG (reference sequence). The CDR3 covers 14 residues.

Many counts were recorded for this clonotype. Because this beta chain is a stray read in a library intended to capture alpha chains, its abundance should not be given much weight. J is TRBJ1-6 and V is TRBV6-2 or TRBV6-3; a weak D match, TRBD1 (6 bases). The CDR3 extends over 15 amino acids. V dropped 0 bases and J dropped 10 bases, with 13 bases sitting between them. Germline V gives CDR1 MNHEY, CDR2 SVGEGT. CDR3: CASSYSSDSFSPLHF. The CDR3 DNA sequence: TGTGCCAGCAGTTACTCTTCGGACAGCTTCTCACCCCTCCACTTT.

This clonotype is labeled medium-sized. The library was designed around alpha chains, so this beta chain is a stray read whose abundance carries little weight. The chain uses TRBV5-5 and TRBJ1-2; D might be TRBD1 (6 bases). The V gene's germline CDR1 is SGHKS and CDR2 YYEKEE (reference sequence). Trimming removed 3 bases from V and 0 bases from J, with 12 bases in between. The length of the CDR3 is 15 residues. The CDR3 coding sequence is TGTGCCAGCAGCTCCCCAGGGGAAGCTAACTATGGCTACACCTTC. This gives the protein CASSSPGEANYGYTF.

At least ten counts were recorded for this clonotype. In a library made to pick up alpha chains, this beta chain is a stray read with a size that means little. CDR3 sequence: CASSFGGGVNEQFF. CDR3 DNA: TGTGCCAGCAGTTTCGGCGGGGGAGTGAATGAGCAGTTCTTC. This chain connects TRBV12-3 or TRBV12-4 to TRBJ2-1, with TRBD2 matching 7 bases. The CDR3 length is 14 residues. J gave up 7 bases and V 3 bases, and 6 bases lay outside the gene matches.

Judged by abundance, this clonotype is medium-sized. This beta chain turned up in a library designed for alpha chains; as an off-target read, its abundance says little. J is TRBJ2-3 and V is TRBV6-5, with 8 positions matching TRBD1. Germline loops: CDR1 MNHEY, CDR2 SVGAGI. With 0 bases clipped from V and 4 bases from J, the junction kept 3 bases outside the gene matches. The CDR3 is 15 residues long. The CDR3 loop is CASSYSAGGADTQYF. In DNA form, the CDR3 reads TGTGCCAGCAGTTACTCGGCAGGGGGCGCAGATACGCAGTATTTT.

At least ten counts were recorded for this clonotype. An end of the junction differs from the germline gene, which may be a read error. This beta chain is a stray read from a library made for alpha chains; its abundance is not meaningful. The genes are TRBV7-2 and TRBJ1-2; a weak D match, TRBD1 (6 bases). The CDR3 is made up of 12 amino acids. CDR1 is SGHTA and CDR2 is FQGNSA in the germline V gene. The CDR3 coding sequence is TGTGCCAGCAGCCTGGGACAACCTGTCCTGCTATTC. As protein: CASSLGQPVLLF.

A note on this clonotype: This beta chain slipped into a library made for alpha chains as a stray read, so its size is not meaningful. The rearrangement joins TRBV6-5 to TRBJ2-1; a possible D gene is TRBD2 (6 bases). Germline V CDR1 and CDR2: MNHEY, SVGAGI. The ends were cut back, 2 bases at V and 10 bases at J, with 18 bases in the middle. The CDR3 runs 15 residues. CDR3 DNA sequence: TGTGCCAGCAGTTACCAAAGTGTGGGGGGACGGGAGCAGTTCTTC. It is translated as CASSYQSVGGREQFF.

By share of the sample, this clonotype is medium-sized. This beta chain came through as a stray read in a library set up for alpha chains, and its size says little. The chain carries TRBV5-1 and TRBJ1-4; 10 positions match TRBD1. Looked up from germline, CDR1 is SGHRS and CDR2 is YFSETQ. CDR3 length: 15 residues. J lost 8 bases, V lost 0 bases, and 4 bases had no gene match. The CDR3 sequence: CASSLAGTGDEKLFF. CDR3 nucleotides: TGCGCCAGCAGCTTGGCCGGGACAGGGGACGAAAAACTGTTTTTT.

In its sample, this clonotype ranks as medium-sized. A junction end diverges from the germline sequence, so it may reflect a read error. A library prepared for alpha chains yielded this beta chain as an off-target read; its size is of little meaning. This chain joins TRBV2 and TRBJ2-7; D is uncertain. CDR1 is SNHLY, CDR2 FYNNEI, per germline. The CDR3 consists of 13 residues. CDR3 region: CASSSLLTGPVHF. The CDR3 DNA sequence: TGTGCCAGCAGTTCTCTCCTTACCGGGCCAGTTCACTTC.

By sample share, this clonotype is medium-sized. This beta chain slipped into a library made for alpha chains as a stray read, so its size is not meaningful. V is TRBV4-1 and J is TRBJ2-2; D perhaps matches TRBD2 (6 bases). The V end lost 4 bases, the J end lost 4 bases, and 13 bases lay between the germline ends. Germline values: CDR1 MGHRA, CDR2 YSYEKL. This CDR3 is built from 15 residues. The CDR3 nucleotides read TGCGCCAGCAGCCGATTGGGTAGCGGCACCGGGGAGCTGTTTTTT. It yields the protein CASSRLGSGTGELFF.

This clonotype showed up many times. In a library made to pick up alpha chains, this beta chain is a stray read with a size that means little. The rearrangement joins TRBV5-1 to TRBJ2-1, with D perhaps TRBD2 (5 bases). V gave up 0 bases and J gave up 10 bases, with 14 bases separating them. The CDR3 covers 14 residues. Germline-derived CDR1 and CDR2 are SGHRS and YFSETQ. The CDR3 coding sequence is TGCGCCAGCAGCTTGGAGGACTCGCGGAAGGAGCAGTTCTTC. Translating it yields CASSLEDSRKEQFF.

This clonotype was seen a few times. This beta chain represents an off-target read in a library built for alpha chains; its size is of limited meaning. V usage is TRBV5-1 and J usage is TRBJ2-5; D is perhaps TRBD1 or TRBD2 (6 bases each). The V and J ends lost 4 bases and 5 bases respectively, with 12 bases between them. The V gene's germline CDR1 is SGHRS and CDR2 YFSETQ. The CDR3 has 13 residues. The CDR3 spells CASSEGGAETQYF. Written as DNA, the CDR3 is TGCGCCAGCAGCGAGGGGGGAGCGGAGACCCAGTACTTC.

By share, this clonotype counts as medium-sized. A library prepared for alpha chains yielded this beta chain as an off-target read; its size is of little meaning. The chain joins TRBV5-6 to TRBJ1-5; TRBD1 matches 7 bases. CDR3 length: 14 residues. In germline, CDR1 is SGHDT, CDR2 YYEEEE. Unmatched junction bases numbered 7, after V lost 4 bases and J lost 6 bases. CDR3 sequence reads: CASSHRQGFQPQHF. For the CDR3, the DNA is TGTGCCAGCAGCCACCGACAGGGATTTCAGCCCCAGCATTTT.

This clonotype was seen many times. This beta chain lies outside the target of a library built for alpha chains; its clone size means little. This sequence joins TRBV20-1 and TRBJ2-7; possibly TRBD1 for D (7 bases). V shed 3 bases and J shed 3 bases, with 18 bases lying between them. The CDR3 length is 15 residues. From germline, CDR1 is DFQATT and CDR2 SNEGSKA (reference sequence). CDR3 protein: CSASWQGGPDYEQYF. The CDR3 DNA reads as TGCAGTGCTAGTTGGCAGGGGGGCCCAGACTACGAGCAGTACTTC.

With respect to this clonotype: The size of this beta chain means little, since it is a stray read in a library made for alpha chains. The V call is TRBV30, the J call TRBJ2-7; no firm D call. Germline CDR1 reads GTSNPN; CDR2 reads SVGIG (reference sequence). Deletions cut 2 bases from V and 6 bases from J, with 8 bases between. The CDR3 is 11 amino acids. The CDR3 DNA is TGTGCCTGGAGTCCTTCGGTCGAGCAGTACTTC. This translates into CAWSPSVEQYF.

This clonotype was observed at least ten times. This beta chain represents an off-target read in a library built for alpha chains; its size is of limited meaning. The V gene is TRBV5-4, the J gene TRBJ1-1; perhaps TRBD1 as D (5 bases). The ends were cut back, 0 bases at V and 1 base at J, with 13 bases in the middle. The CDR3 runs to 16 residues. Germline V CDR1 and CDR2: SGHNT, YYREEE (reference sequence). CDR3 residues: CASSLDLTGGNTEAFF. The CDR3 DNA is TGTGCCAGCAGCTTGGATCTAACAGGAGGGAACACTGAAGCTTTCTTT.

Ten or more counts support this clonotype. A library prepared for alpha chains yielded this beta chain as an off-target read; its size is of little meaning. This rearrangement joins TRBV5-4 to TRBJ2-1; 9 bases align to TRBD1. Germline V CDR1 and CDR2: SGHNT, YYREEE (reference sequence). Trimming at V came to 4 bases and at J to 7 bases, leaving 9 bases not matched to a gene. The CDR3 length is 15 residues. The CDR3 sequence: CASSTGQGRRNEQFF. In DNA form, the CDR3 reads TGTGCCAGCAGCACCGGACAGGGGCGCAGGAATGAGCAGTTCTTC.

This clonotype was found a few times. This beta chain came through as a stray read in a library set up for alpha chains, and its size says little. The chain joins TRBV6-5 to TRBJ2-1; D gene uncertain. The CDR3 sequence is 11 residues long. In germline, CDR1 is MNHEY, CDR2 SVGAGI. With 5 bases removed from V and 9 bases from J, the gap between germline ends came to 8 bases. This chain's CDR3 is CASSPHCEQFF. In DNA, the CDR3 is TGTGCCAGCAGTCCGCACTGTGAGCAGTTCTTC.

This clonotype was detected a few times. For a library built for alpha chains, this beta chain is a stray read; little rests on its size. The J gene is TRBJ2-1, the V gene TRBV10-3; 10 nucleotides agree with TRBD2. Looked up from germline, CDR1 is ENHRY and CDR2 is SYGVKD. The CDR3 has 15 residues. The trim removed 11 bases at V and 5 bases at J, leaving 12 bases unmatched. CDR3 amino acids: CASRGSGGANNEQFF. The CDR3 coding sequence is TGTGCCTCGCGGGGCAGCGGGGGGGCTAACAATGAGCAGTTCTTC.

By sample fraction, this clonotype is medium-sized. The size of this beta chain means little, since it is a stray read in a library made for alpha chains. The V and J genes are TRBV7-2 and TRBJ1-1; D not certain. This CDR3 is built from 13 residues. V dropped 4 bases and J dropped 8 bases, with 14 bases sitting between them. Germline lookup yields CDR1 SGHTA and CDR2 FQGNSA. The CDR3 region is CASSSSGRVEAFF. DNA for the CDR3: TGTGCCAGCAGCTCAAGTGGGAGGGTAGAAGCTTTCTTT.

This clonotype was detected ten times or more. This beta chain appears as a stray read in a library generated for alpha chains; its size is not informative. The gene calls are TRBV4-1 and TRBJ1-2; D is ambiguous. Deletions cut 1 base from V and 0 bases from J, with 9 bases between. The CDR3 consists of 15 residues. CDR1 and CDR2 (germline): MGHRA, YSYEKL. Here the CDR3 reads CASSQGGSTNYGYTF. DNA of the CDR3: TGCGCCAGCAGCCAAGGTGGCAGCACTAACTATGGCTACACCTTC.

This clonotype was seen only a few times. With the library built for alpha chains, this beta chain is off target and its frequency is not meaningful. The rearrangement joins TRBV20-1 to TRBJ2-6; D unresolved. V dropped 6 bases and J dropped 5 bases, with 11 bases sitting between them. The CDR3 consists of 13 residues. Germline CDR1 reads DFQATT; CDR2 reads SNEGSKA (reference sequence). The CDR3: CSARTSRANVLTF. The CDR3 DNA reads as TGCAGTGCCCGAACGAGTAGGGCCAACGTCCTGACTTTC.

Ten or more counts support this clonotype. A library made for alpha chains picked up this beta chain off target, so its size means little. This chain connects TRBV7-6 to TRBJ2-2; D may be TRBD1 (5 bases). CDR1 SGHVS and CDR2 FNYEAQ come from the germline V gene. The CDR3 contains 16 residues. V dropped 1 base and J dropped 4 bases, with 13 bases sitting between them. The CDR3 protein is CASSLEIPGPTGELFF. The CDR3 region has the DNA TGTGCCAGCAGCTTAGAAATACCAGGGCCCACCGGGGAGCTGTTTTTT.

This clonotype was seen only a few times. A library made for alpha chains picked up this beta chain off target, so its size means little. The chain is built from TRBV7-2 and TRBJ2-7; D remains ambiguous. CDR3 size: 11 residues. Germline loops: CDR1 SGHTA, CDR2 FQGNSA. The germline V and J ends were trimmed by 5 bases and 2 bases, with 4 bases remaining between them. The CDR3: CASSAAYEQYF. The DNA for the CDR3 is TGTGCCAGCAGCGCCGCCTACGAGCAGTACTTC.

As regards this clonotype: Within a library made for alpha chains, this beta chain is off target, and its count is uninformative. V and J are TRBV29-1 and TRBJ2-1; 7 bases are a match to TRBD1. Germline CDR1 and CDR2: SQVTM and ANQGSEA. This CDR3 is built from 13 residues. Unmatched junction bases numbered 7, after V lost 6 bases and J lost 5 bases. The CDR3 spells CSVSDRLNNEQFF. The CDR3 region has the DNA TGCAGCGTATCGGACAGGCTAAACAATGAGCAGTTCTTC.

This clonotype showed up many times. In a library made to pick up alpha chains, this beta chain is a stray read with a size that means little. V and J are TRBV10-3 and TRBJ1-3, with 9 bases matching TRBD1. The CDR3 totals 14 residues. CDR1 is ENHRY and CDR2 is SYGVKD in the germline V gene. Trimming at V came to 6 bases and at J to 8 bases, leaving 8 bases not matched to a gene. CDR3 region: CAISAGTGRDTIYF. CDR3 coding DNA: TGTGCCATCAGCGCCGGGACAGGGCGGGACACCATATATTTT.

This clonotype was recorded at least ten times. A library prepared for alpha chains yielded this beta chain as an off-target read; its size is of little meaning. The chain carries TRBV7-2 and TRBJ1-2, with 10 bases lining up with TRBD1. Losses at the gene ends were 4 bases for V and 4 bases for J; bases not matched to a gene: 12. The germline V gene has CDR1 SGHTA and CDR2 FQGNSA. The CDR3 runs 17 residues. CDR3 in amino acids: CASSSRDRGPDFYGYTF. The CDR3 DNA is TGTGCCAGCAGCTCTCGGGACAGGGGCCCGGACTTCTATGGCTACACCTTC.

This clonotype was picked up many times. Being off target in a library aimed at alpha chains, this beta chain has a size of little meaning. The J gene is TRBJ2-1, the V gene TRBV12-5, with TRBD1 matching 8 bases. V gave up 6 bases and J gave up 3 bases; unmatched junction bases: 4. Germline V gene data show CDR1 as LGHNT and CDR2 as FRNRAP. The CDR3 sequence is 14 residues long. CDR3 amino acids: CASGDRGSYNEQFF. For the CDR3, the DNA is TGTGCTAGTGGCGACAGGGGAAGCTACAATGAGCAGTTCTTC. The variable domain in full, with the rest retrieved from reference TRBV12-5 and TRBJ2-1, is DARVTQTPRHKVTEMGQEVTMRCQPILGHNTVFWYRQTMMQGLELLAYFRNRAPLDDSGMPKDRFSAEMPDATLATLKIQPSEPRDSAVYFCASGDRGSYNEQFFGPGTRLTVL.

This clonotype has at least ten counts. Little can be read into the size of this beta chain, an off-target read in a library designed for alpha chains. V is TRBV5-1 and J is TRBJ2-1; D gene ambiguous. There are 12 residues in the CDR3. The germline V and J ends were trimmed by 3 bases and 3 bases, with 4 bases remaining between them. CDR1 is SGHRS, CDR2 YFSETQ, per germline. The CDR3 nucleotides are TGCGCCAGCAGCTCGGACTACAATGAGCAGTTCTTC. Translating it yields CASSSDYNEQFF.

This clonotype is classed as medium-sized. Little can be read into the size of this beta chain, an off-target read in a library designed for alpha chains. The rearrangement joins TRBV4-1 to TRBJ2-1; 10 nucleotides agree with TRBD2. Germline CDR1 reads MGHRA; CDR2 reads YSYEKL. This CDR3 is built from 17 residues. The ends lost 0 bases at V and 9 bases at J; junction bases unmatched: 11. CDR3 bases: TGCGCCAGCAGCCAAGACCCAGCGGGGGGGCTTTTAGCTGAGCAGTTCTTC. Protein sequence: CASSQDPAGGLLAEQFF.

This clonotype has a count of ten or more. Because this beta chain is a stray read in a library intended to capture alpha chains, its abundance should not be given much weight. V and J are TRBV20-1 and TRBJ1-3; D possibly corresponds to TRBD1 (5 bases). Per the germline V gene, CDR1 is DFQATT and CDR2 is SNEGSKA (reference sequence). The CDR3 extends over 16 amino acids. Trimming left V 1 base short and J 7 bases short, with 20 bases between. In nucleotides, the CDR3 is TGCAGTGCTAGAGGGGGGGAAGGCCGTAGAGGGAACACCATATATTTT. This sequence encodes CSARGGEGRRGNTIYF.

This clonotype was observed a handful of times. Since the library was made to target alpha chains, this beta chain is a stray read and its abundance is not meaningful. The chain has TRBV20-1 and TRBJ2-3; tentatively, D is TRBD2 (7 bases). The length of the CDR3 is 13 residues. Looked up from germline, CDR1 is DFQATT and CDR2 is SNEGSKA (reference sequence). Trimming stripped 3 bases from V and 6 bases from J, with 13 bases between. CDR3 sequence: CSASRGARDTQYF. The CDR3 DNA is TGCAGTGCTAGCCGGGGGGCTCGTGATACGCAGTATTTT.